Below, 9 T cell receptor beta chains from the same sample are listed, as sequenced in a study of beta chain features in type 1 diabetes. Their antigens remain unidentified. Study-wide results and caveats: Moderate yet significant TCRB CDR3 shortening was seen in Type 1 diabetes patients in all four CD4+ subsets.

Isolated RNA was reverse transcribed in full, so expressed TCRB transcripts were sequenced. Sequenced by immunoSEQ multiplex PCR; TCRdb stores in-frame clones only, minus some. Here the sample spans around 600,000 clones, around 12% being singletons. The sample consisted of naive CD4+ T cells from blood. The receptor set was obtained from a man aged 30 to 45 with type 1 diabetes.

This clone has a handful of counts. The chain is built from TRBV10-3 and TRBJ2-5; 9 nucleotides line up with TRBD1. The junction had 4 bases not matched to a gene; V was cut back by 3 bases and J by 5 bases. The CDR3 covers 14 residues. CDR1 is ENHRY and CDR2 is SYGVKD in the germline V gene. This CDR3 is CAISDSGQGETQYF. The CDR3 nucleotides read TGTGCCATCAGTGACTCCGGACAGGGGGAGACCCAGTACTTC.

This clone was counted between two and nine times. The chain links TRBV9 to TRBJ2-3; D gene unclear. The germline gives CDR1 SGDLS, CDR2 YYNGEE. The germline V and J ends were trimmed by 0 bases and 0 bases, with 11 bases remaining between them. This CDR3 has 16 amino acids. The CDR3 here is CASSVGLWGSTDTQYF. CDR3 nucleotides: TGTGCCAGCAGCGTAGGACTGTGGGGAAGCACAGATACGCAGTATTTT.

This clone came up a few times. The chain employs TRBV7-6 and TRBJ2-5; 7 positions match TRBD2. Germline V gene data show CDR1 as SGHVS and CDR2 as FNYEAQ. The ends lost 3 bases at V and 5 bases at J; junction bases unmatched: 6. The CDR3 has 14 amino acids. In DNA, the CDR3 is TGTGCCAGCAGCTTGTTGCCCGGGGGGGAGACCCAGTACTTC. Translated, it gives CASSLLPGGETQYF.

With respect to this clone: Distinct nucleotide sequences in the sample also encode this CDR3. Here the CDR3 reads CASSSGTGDGYTF. The CDR3, as DNA: TGTGCCAGCAGCTCCGGGACAGGGGATGGCTACACCTTC. The chain links TRBV28 to TRBJ1-2; 10 nucleotides match TRBD1. Germline-derived CDR1 and CDR2 are MDHEN and SYDVKM. The V gene end was trimmed by 6 bases and the J gene end by 6 bases; junction bases not matched to a gene: 4. CDR3 length: 13 amino acids.

This chain joins TRBV5-1 and TRBJ2-3, with 9 bases identical to TRBD2. Trimming at V came to 1 base and at J to 5 bases, leaving 14 bases not matched to a gene. Germline CDR1 and CDR2: SGHRS and YFSETQ. There are 18 residues in the CDR3. CDR3 coding DNA: TGCGCCAGCAGCTTGATAGCGGGGGCCCCTTTAGGTGGAGATACGCAGTATTTT. Amino acids: CASSLIAGAPLGGDTQYF.

This chain joins TRBV7-6 and TRBJ2-3, with TRBD2 identical over 11 bases. The germline CDR1 and CDR2 sequences are SGHVS and FNYEAQ. This CDR3 has 17 amino acids. The V segment lost 4 bases and the J segment 1 base; nucleotides outside the gene matches: 7. CDR3 residues: CASSSLGLAERTDTQYF. The CDR3 nucleotides read TGTGCCAGCAGCTCGCTGGGACTAGCGGAGCGCACAGATACGCAGTATTTT.

This clone appeared a few times. The rearrangement links TRBV18 to TRBJ1-2; D is unresolved. V lost 1 base and J 1 base, leaving 13 bases between the germline ends. Germline CDR1 reads KGHSH; CDR2 reads LQKENI. The CDR3 contains 16 residues. This chain's CDR3 is CASSPLDAMNNYGYTF. CDR3 coding DNA: TGTGCCAGCTCACCACTGGACGCCATGAATAACTATGGCTACACCTTC. Together with reference TRBV18 and TRBJ1-2, the CDR3 gives the full variable domain: NAGVMQNPRHLVRRRGQEARLRCSPMKGHSHVYWYRQLPEEGLKFMVYLQKENIIDESGMPKERFSAEFPKEGPSILRIQQVVRGDSAAYFCASSPLDAMNNYGYTFGSGTRLTVV.

The chain joins TRBV5-4 to TRBJ2-3; D is unresolved. Germline assignment: CDR1 SGHNT and CDR2 YYREEE (reference sequence). The V end lost 7 bases, the J end lost 0 bases, and 18 bases lay between the germline ends. The CDR3 consists of 16 residues. CDR3 amino acids: CASRLLSHTSTDTQYF. Here the CDR3 DNA reads TGTGCCAGCCGCCTTTTGAGTCACACTAGCACAGATACGCAGTATTTT.

This chain connects TRBV25-1 to TRBJ1-2; 11 bases are shared with TRBD1. J was trimmed by 4 bases and V by 3 bases; bases with no gene match: 13. There are 18 residues in the CDR3. Germline assignment: CDR1 MGHDK and CDR2 SYGVNS. The CDR3 DNA follows: TGTGCCAGCAGTGAGGCTCCGGGACAGGGGGAGGATAGCTATGGCTACACCTTC. Translation gives CASSEAPGQGEDSYGYTF.